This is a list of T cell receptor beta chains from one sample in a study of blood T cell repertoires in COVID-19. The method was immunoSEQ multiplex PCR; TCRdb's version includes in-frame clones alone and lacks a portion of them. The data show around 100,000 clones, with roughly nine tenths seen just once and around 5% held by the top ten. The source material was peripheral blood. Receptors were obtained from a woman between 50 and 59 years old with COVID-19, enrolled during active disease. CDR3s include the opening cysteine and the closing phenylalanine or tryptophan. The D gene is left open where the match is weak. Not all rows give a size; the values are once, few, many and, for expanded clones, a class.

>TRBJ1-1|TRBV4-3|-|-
CASSQGVGRTEAFF
TGCGCCAGCAGCCAAGGTGTAGGGAGGACTGAAGCTTTCTTT
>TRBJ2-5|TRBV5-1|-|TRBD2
CASSTIAGEKETQYF
TGCGCCAGCAGCACGATAGCGGGGGAGAAAGAGACCCAGTACTTC
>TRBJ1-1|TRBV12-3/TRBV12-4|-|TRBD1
CASREQGAEAFF
TGTGCCAGCAGGGAGCAGGGGGCTGAAGCTTTCTTT
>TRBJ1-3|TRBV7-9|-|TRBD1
CASSRGTDNSGNTIYF
TGTGCCAGCAGCCGCGGGACAGACAACTCTGGAAACACCATATATTTT
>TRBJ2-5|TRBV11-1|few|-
CASSRPGSETQYF
TGTGCCAGCAGCCGACCGGGAAGTGAGACCCAGTACTTC
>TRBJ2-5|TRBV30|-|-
CAWSVLQETQYF
TGTGCCTGGAGTGTTCTTCAAGAGACCCAGTACTTC
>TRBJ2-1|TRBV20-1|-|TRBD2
CSASLAGVPSNEQFF
TGCAGTGCTAGTCTAGCGGGGGTCCCCAGCAATGAGCAGTTCTTC
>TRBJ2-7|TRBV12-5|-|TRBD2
CASGPGLAYEQYF
TGTGCTAGTGGTCCTGGACTAGCCTACGAGCAGTACTTC
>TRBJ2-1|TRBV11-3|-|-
CASSERLSPNEQFF
TGTGCCAGCAGCGAACGACTATCTCCCAATGAGCAGTTCTTC
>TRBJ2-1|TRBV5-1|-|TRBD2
CASSFNTAGGFNEQFF
TGCGCCAGCAGCTTTAACACGGCGGGGGGCTTCAATGAGCAGTTCTTC
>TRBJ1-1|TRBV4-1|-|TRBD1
CASSPVPGQGWTEAFF
TGCGCCAGCAGCCCAGTCCCGGGACAGGGTTGGACTGAAGCTTTCTTT
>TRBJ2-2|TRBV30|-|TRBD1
CAWNKRTGLTGELFF
TGTGCCTGGAATAAAAGGACAGGGCTAACCGGGGAGCTGTTTTTT
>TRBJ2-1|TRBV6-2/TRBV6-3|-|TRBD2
CASSTTSGGYNEQFF
TGTGCCAGCAGTACGACTAGCGGGGGCTACAATGAGCAGTTCTTC
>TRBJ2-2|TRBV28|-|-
CASSFGPNTGELFF
TGTGCCAGCAGTTTCGGTCCGAACACCGGGGAGCTGTTTTTT
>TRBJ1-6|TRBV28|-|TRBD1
CASRPQGVAYNSPLHF
TGTGCCAGCAGACCACAGGGGGTTGCCTATAATTCACCCCTCCACTTT
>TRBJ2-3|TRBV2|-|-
CASKQGPSTDTQYF
TGTGCCAGCAAGCAGGGGCCTAGCACAGATACGCAGTATTTT
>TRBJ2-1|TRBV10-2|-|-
CASSVTNSYNEQFF
TGCGCCAGCAGTGTGACAAACTCCTACAATGAGCAGTTCTTC
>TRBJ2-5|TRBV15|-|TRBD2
CATSRDLLTSGVETQYF
TGTGCCACCAGCAGAGATCTGCTGACTAGCGGGGTTGAGACCCAGTACTTC
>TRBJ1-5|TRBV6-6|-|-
CASRSGGGQPQHF
TGTGCCAGCAGGAGCGGGGGGGGTCAGCCCCAGCATTTT
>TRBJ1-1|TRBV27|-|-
CASMLLMNTEAFF
TGTGCCAGCATGTTACTCATGAACACTGAAGCTTTCTTT
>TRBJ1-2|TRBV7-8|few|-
CASSPKSWSRGHNYGYTF
TGTGCCAGCAGCCCCAAGAGTTGGAGCAGGGGCCATAACTATGGCTACACCTTC
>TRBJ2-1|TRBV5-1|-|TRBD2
CASSLGLAGGYNEQFF
TGCGCCAGCAGCTTAGGACTAGCGGGGGGGTACAATGAGCAGTTCTTC
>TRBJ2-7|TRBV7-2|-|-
CASSPYTRWEQYF
TGTGCCAGCAGCCCCTATACGCGTTGGGAGCAGTACTTC
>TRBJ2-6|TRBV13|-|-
CASSLVANSGANVLTF
TGTGCCAGCAGCTTAGTTGCGAACTCTGGGGCCAACGTCCTGACTTTC
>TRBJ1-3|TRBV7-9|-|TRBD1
CASSLDADRVGNTIYF
TGTGCCAGCAGCTTAGACGCGGACAGGGTCGGAAACACCATATATTTT
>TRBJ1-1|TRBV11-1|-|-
CASSLQDRNTEAFF
TGTGCCAGCAGCCTCCAGGACAGGAACACTGAAGCTTTCTTT
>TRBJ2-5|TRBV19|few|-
CASSPTSIHQETQYF
TGTGCCAGTAGTCCTACTAGCATCCACCAAGAGACCCAGTACTTC
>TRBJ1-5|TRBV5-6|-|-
CASSLWTVPNQPQHF
TGTGCCAGCAGCTTGTGGACAGTGCCCAATCAGCCCCAGCATTTT
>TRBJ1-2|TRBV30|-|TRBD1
CAWSIGTEYTF
TGTGCCTGGAGTATAGGGACAGAATACACCTTC
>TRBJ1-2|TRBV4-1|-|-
CASSQEGSGQDPYGYTF
TGCGCCAGCAGCCAAGAAGGGAGTGGGCAGGACCCCTATGGCTACACCTTC
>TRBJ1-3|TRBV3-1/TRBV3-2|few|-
CASSQDPGNTIYF
TGTGCCAGCAGCCAAGATCCGGGAAACACCATATATTTT
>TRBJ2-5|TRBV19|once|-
CASSIGGFQETQYF
TGTGCCAGTAGTATCGGAGGATTCCAAGAGACCCAGTACTTC
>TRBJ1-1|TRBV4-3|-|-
CASSQDRSHRLVFF
TGCGCCAGCAGCCAAGATAGATCGCACAGGTTAGTTTTCTTT
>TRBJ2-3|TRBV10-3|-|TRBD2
CAISTPTSGGADTQYF
TGTGCCATCAGTACCCCGACTAGCGGGGGTGCCGATACGCAGTATTTT
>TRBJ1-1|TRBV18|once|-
CASSPGSNTEAFF
TGTGCCAGCTCACCAGGCTCGAACACTGAAGCTTTCTTT
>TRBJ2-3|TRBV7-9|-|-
CASSLDQASDTQYF
TGTGCCAGCAGCTTAGATCAGGCCTCAGATACGCAGTATTTT
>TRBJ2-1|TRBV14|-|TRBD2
CASSPLLAGLGSNEQFF
TGTGCCAGCAGCCCCCTACTAGCGGGGTTGGGATCTAATGAGCAGTTCTTC
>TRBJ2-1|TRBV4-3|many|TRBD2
CASSPTPLAGANYNEQFF
TGCGCCAGCAGCCCTACACCCCTAGCGGGGGCTAATTACAATGAGCAGTTCTTC
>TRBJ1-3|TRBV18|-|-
CASSPSSSGNTIYF
TGTGCCAGCTCACCATCGAGCTCTGGAAACACCATATATTTT
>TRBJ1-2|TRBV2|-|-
CASSEAWTFTF
TGTGCCAGCAGTGAAGCGTGGACATTCACCTTC
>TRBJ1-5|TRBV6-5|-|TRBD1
CASSLQGYSNQPQHF
TGTGCCAGCAGTCTACAGGGGTATAGCAATCAGCCCCAGCATTTT
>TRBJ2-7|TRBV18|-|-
CASSPTGGRESEQYF
TGTGCCAGCTCACCAACCGGGGGGCGAGAGAGCGAGCAGTACTTC
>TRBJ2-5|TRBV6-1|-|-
CASSTGDPETQYF
TGTGCCAGCAGTACAGGAGATCCAGAGACCCAGTACTTC
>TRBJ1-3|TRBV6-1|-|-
CASSDRDSGNTIYF
TGTGCCAGCAGTGACAGGGACTCTGGAAACACCATATATTTT
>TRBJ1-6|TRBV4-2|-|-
CASSQDTAPYNSPLHF
TGTGCCAGCAGCCAAGATACAGCTCCCTATAATTCACCCCTCCACTTT
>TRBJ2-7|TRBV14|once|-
CASSQDVGEGAYEQYF
TGTGCCAGCAGCCAAGACGTCGGTGAGGGCGCCTACGAGCAGTACTTC
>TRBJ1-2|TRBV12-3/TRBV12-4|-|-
CASRRDKNYGYTF
TGTGCCAGCAGACGGGACAAGAACTATGGCTACACCTTC
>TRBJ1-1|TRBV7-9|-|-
CASSLDYGSSGAFF
TGTGCCAGCAGCCTGGACTACGGATCGTCAGGAGCTTTCTTT
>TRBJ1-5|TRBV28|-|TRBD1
CASSSRQGSNQPQHF
TGTGCCAGCAGTTCGCGACAGGGCAGCAATCAGCCCCAGCATTTT
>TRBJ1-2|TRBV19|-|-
CASRGGETYGYTF
TGTGCCAGCCGAGGAGGGGAAACCTATGGCTACACCTTC
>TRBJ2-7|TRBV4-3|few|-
CASSQARQTYEQYF
TGCGCCAGCAGCCAAGCCAGACAGACATACGAGCAGTACTTC
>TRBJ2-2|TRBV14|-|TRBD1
CASSAGTGWRDINTGELFF
TGTGCCAGCAGCGCCGGGACAGGGTGGAGAGACATTAACACCGGGGAGCTGTTTTTT
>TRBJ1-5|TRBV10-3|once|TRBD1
CAISERTATGGVQPQHF
TGTGCCATCAGTGAGAGGACGGCGACAGGGGGCGTTCAGCCCCAGCATTTT
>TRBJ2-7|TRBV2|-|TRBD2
CASSEMSSGYEQYF
TGTGCCAGCAGTGAAATGTCTAGCGGTTACGAGCAGTACTTC
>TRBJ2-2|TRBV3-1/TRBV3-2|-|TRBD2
CASSQERGVNTGELFF
TGTGCCAGCAGCCAAGAACGGGGGGTCAACACCGGGGAGCTGTTTTTT
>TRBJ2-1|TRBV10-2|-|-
CASSESGGRGQFF
TGCGCCAGCAGTGAGTCGGGGGGAAGGGGGCAGTTCTTC
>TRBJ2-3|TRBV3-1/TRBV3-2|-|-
CASSHRSGYTDTQYF
TGTGCCAGCAGCCACCGATCGGGATACACAGATACGCAGTATTTT
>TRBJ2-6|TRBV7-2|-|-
CASSLMVSVLTF
TGTGCCAGCAGCTTAATGGTCAGCGTCCTGACTTTC
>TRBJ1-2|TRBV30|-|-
CAWSRASYGYTF
TGTGCCTGGAGCAGGGCTTCCTATGGCTACACCTTC
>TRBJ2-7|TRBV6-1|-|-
CASSDTGGQPYEQYF
TGTGCCAGCAGTGACACCGGCGGGCAACCTTACGAGCAGTACTTC